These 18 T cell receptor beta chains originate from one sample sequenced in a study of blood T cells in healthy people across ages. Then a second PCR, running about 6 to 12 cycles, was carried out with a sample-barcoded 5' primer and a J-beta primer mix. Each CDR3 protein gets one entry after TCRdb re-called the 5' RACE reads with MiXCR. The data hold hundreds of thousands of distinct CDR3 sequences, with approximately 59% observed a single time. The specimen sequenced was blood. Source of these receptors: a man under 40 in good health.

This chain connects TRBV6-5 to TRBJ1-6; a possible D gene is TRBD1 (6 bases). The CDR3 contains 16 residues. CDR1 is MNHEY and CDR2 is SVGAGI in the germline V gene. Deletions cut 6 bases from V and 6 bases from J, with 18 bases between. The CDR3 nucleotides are TGTGCCAGCAGGACAGGAGCCAGGGGATTTAATTCACCCCTCCACTTT. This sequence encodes CASRTGARGFNSPLHF.

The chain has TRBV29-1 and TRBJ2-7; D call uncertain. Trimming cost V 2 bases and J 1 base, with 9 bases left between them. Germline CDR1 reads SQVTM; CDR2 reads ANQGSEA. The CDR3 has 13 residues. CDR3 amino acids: CSVERVDSYEQYF. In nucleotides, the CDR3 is TGCAGCGTTGAACGCGTCGATTCCTACGAGCAGTACTTC.

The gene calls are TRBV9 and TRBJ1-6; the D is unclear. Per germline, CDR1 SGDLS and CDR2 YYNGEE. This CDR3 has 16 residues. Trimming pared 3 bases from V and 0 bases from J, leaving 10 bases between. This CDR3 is CASSASGNSYNSPLHF. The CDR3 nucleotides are TGTGCCAGCAGCGCCTCCGGGAACTCCTATAATTCACCCCTCCACTTT. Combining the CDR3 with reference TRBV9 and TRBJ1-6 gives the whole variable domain DSGVTQTPKHLITATGQRVTLRCSPRSGDLSVYWYQQSLDQGLQFLIQYYNGEERAKGNILERFSAQQFPDLHSELNLSSLELGDSALYFCASSASGNSYNSPLHFGNGTRLTVT.

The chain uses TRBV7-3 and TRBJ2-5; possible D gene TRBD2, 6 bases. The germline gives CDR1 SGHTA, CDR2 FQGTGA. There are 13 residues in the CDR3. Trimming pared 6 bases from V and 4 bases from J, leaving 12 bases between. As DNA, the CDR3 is TGTGCCAGCAGTTTATTGGGGGGAGAGACCCAGTACTTC. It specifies CASSLLGGETQYF.

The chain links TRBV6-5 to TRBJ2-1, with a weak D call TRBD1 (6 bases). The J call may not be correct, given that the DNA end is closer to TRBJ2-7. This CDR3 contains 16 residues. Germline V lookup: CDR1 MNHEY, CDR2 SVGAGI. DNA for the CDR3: TGTGCCAGCAGTTACTCGACAGGCGCCACCACCTACGAGCAGTACTTC. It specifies CASSYSTGATTYEQYF.

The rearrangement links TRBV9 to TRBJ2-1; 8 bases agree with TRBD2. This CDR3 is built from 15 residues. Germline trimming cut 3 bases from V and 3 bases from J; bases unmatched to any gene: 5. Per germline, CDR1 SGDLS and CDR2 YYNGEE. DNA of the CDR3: TGTGCCAGCAGCGCACGGGGGGGAGACTACAATGAGCAGTTCTTC. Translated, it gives CASSARGGDYNEQFF. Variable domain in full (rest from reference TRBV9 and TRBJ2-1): DSGVTQTPKHLITATGQRVTLRCSPRSGDLSVYWYQQSLDQGLQFLIQYYNGEERAKGNILERFSAQQFPDLHSELNLSSLELGDSALYFCASSARGGDYNEQFFGPGTRLTVL.

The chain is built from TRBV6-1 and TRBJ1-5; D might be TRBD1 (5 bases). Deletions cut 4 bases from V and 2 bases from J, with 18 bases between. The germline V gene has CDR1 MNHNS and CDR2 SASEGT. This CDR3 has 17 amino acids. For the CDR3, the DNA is TGTGCCAGCAGTGGGCCCGGGACTCATTATGGCAATCAGCCCCAGCATTTT. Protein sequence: CASSGPGTHYGNQPQHF.

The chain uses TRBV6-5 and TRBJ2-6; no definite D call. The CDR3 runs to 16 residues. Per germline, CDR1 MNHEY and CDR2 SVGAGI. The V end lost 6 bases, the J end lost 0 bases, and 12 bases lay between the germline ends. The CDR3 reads CASSPSTSSGANVLTF. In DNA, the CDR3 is TGTGCCAGCAGCCCCAGCACGAGCTCTGGGGCCAACGTCCTGACTTTC.

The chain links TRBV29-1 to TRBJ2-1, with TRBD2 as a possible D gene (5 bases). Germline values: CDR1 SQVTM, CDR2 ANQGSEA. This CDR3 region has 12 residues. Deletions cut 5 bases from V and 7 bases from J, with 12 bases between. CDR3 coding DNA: TGCAGCGTTCGGGGAAGTAAGAATGAGCAGTTCTTC. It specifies CSVRGSKNEQFF.

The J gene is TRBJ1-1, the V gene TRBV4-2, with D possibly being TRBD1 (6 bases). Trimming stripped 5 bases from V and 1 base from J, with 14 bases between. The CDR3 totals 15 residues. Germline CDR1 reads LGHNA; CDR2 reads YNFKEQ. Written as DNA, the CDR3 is TGTGCCAGCAGCGAACCCCGGGACACGAACACTGAAGCTTTCTTT. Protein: CASSEPRDTNTEAFF.

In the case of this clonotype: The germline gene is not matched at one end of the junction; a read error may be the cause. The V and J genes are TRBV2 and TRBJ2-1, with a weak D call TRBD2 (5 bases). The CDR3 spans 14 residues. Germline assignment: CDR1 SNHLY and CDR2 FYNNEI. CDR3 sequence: CASSELTTYNERFF. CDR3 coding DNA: TGTGCCAGCAGTGAACTGACTACCTACAATGAGCGGTTCTTC.

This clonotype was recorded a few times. Written as DNA, the CDR3 is TGTGCCATCAGCCCTGACAGGCTGAATGAAAAACTGTTTTTT. This translates into CAISPDRLNEKLFF. The V and J genes are TRBV10-3 and TRBJ1-4, with D tentatively TRBD1 (6 bases). The CDR3 runs to 14 residues. Germline CDR1 reads ENHRY; CDR2 reads SYGVKD. The ends were cut back, 6 bases at V and 5 bases at J, with 13 bases in the middle.

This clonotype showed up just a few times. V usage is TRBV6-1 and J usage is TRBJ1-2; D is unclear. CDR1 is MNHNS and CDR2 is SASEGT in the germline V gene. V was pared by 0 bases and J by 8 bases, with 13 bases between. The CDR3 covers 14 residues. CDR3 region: CASSEADKRGGYTF. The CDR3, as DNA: TGTGCCAGCAGTGAAGCCGACAAACGCGGGGGCTACACCTTC.

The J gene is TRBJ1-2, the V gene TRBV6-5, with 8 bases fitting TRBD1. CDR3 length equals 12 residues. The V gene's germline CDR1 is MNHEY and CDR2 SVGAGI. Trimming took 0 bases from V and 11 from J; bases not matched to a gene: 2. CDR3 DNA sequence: TGTGCCAGCAGTTACTCGCAGGGGGCATACACCTTC. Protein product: CASSYSQGAYTF.

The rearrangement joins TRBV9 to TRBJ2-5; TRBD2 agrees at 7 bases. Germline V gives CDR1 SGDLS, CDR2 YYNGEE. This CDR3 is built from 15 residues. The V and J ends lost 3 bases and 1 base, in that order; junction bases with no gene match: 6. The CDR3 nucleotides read TGTGCCAGCAGCGCGAGCGGGACTCTCCAAGAGACCCAGTACTTC. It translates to CASSASGTLQETQYF.

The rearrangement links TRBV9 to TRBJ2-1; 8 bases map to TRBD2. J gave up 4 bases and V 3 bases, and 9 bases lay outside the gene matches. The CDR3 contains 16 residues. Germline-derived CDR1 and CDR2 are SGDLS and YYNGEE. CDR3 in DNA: TGTGCCAGCAGCGCATCCGGGACTAGGGGTTACAATGAGCAGTTCTTC. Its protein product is CASSASGTRGYNEQFF.

The CDR3 sequence: CASSYSATSGYEQYF. The CDR3 DNA reads TGTGCCAGCAGTTACTCGGCGACTAGCGGTTACGAGCAGTACTTC. This rearrangement joins TRBV6-2 or TRBV6-3 to TRBJ2-7; 9 bases map to TRBD2. This CDR3 comprises 15 residues. Germline assignment: CDR1 MNHEY and CDR2 SVGEGT. J lost 4 bases, V lost 0 bases, and 4 bases had no gene match.

The CDR3 spells CASSPGQGRRQYF. CDR3 DNA sequence: TGTGCCAGCAGCCCTGGACAGGGGCGTCGTCAGTACTTC. V and J are TRBV7-9 and TRBJ2-5, with 9 bases identical to TRBD1. This CDR3 contains 13 residues. Trimming took 5 bases from V and 11 from J; bases not matched to a gene: 9. Per the germline V gene, CDR1 is SEHNR and CDR2 is FQNEAQ (reference sequence).